The 17 T cell receptor beta chains in this list originate from one sample, sequenced in a study of T-cell reconstitution after alpha-beta-depleted transplantation in children. Unique molecular identifiers were incorporated into the prepared TCRbeta library. TCRdb reprocessed the PCR reads with MiXCR, giving one entry per CDR3 protein. The sample lists about 580,000 distinct CDR3 sequences, over 25% seen once, with around a third in the top ten. The source material was PBMCs, sampled before TCRalphabeta/CD19-depleted stem cell transplant. The origin of the receptors is a boy younger than two with Wiskott-Aldrich syndrome, due to receive a stem cell transplant.

This clonotype was counted a single time. The chain has TRBV20-1 and TRBJ2-5; 9 bases are shared with TRBD2. CDR1 and CDR2 from the germline V gene are DFQATT and SNEGSKA (reference sequence). Trimming removed 3 bases from V and 2 bases from J; junction bases left unmatched: 4. The CDR3 spans 14 residues. The CDR3 loop is CSASPLAGQETQYF. CDR3 DNA: TGCAGTGCTAGTCCCCTAGCGGGACAAGAGACCCAGTACTTC.

This sequence joins TRBV9 and TRBJ2-7; D tentatively fits TRBD1 or TRBD2 (6 bases each). CDR1 and CDR2 (germline): SGDLS, YYNGEE. The CDR3 has 17 amino acids. Trimming removed 4 bases from V and 0 bases from J, with 20 bases in between. The CDR3 DNA reads TGTGCCAGCAGCCCCAACTCGGGGGCGGGCGTCTCCTACGAGCAGTACTTC. Residues: CASSPNSGAGVSYEQYF.

This clonotype has just a few counts. The chain uses TRBV28 and TRBJ2-2; D not resolved. CDR1 and CDR2 (germline): MDHEN, SYDVKM. V was pared by 3 bases and J by 2 bases, with 16 bases between. The CDR3 runs to 17 residues. Here the CDR3 reads CASSFPPGRINTGELFF. As DNA, the CDR3 is TGTGCCAGCAGTTTCCCGCCAGGACGCATAAACACCGGGGAGCTGTTTTTT.

The chain employs TRBV20-1 and TRBJ2-1; the match to TRBD2 covers 10 bases. V was pared by 2 bases and J by 8 bases, with 0 bases of the junction left unmatched. The CDR3 sequence is 12 residues long. Germline V CDR1 and CDR2: DFQATT, SNEGSKA (reference sequence). CDR3 region: CSARLAGDEQFF. Written as DNA, the CDR3 is TGCAGTGCTAGACTAGCGGGAGATGAGCAGTTCTTC.

The DNA of the CDR3 is TGTGCCAGCAGATCCATACCCGGGACTAGCGGCCCCACAGATACGCAGTATTTT. This translates into CASRSIPGTSGPTDTQYF. The V gene is TRBV2, the J gene TRBJ2-3; TRBD2 matches 11 bases. The CDR3 covers 18 residues. CDR1 is SNHLY and CDR2 is FYNNEI in the germline V gene. Trimming took 6 bases from V and 2 from J; bases not matched to a gene: 13. Filled out from reference TRBV2 and TRBJ2-3, the complete variable domain reads EPEVTQTPSHQVTQMGQEVILRCVPISNHLYFYWYRQILGQKVEFLVSFYNNEISEKSEIFDDQFSVERPDGSNFTLKIRSTKLEDSAMYFCASRSIPGTSGPTDTQYFGPGTRLTVL.

This clonotype was counted only a few times. The CDR3 region has the DNA TGTGCCACCAGCAGAGTTGGTCAGGAAAATTCACCCCTCCACTTT. Protein sequence: CATSRVGQENSPLHF. The rearrangement uses TRBV15 and TRBJ1-6, with D unresolved. V dropped 1 base and J dropped 7 bases, with 11 bases sitting between them. This CDR3 spans 15 amino acids. From germline, CDR1 is LNHNV and CDR2 YYDKDF (reference sequence).

The chain is built from TRBV5-1 and TRBJ2-7; D not resolved. The CDR3 extends over 14 amino acids. Trimming shortened V by 4 bases and J by 2 bases, and 13 bases separated the two germline ends. CDR1 and CDR2 from the germline V gene are SGHRS and YFSETQ. CDR3: CASSQLSLPYEQYF. The CDR3 coding sequence is TGCGCCAGCAGCCAACTCTCATTACCCTACGAGCAGTACTTC.

This clonotype was picked up a small number of times. The chain recombines TRBV19 with TRBJ1-1, with D uncertain. The CDR3 extends over 14 amino acids. Trimming left V 5 bases short and J 0 bases short, with 10 bases between. Per the germline V gene, CDR1 is LNHDA and CDR2 is SQIVND (reference sequence). This CDR3 reads CASSPPFMNTEAFF. The CDR3 DNA reads TGTGCCAGTAGTCCACCGTTCATGAACACTGAAGCTTTCTTT.

V is TRBV27 and J is TRBJ2-1, with 13 bases matching TRBD2. This CDR3 spans 17 amino acids. Germline V gives CDR1 MNHEY, CDR2 SMNVEV (reference sequence). With V trimmed by 5 bases and J by 7 bases, 11 bases remained unmatched. CDR3 loop: CASSLILGLAGANEQFF. CDR3 in DNA: TGTGCCAGCAGTCTCATCCTAGGACTAGCGGGAGCGAATGAGCAGTTCTTC.

The chain links TRBV10-3 to TRBJ2-7, with D possibly matching TRBD1 (5 bases). The CDR3 is 13 amino acids. The V end lost 8 bases, the J end lost 5 bases, and 16 bases lay between the germline ends. Germline CDR1 is ENHRY and CDR2 is SYGVKD. The CDR3 is CAILGALDHEQYF. The CDR3 DNA is TGTGCCATCTTAGGGGCTCTCGACCACGAGCAGTACTTC.

The chain recombines TRBV7-2 with TRBJ2-1; 13 nucleotides agree with TRBD2. V gave up 4 bases and J gave up 9 bases; unmatched junction bases: 6. CDR3 length equals 15 residues. From germline, CDR1 is SGHTA and CDR2 FQGNSA. The CDR3 is CASSSGLAGEGEQFF. Here the CDR3 DNA reads TGTGCCAGCAGCTCAGGACTAGCGGGAGAGGGTGAGCAGTTCTTC.

This clonotype was detected only a few times. J is TRBJ2-1 and V is TRBV20-1; 14 nucleotides match TRBD2. CDR1 DFQATT and CDR2 SNEGSKA come from the germline V gene (reference sequence). J lost 10 bases, V lost 0 bases, and 5 bases had no gene match. This CDR3 comprises 15 residues. Here the CDR3 reads CSARDGTSGSSEQFF. The CDR3 DNA follows: TGCAGTGCTAGAGATGGGACTAGCGGGAGTAGCGAGCAGTTCTTC.

This clonotype has a handful of counts. As DNA, the CDR3 is TGTGCCAGTAGTACGGGACAGGGGGTCTACGAGCAGTACTTC. Residues: CASSTGQGVYEQYF. The rearrangement uses TRBV19 and TRBJ2-7, with 11 bases that match TRBD1. There are 14 residues in the CDR3. Trimming cost V 4 bases and J 3 bases; bases outside gene matches: 2. Germline CDR1 and CDR2: LNHDA and SQIVND (reference sequence).

In this sample, this clonotype turned up many times. The V gene is TRBV27, the J gene TRBJ1-5; D gene unclear. Germline lookup yields CDR1 MNHEY and CDR2 SMNVEV (reference sequence). The CDR3 is 12 residues long. V lost 3 bases, J lost 4 bases, and 4 bases lay in between. The DNA of the CDR3 is TGTGCCAGCAGTTTCCCAAATCAGCCCCAGCATTTT. It is translated as CASSFPNQPQHF.

Points on this clonotype: Germline and junction disagree at one end, which may indicate a read error. The V and J genes are TRBV7-3 and TRBJ2-2; 11 bases map to TRBD2. Germline lookup yields CDR1 SGHTA and CDR2 FQGTGA. The CDR3 runs 17 residues. CDR3 sequence reads: CASSLIRLAGRHRGAVF. DNA of the CDR3: TGTGCCAGCAGCTTAATCAGACTAGCGGGAAGGCACCGGGGAGCTGTTTTT.

The chain employs TRBV20-1 and TRBJ2-2; D is unclear. The V gene's germline CDR1 is DFQATT and CDR2 SNEGSKA (reference sequence). Trimming cost V 2 bases and J 3 bases, with 4 bases left between them. The CDR3 loop spans 12 amino acids. The chain's CDR3 is CSARQDTGELFF. The DNA for the CDR3 is TGCAGTGCTAGACAGGACACCGGGGAGCTGTTTTTT.

CDR3 nucleotides: TGCGCCAGCAGCAAGGGGACAGGCTCTGGAAACACCATATATTTT. Residues: CASSKGTGSGNTIYF. The J gene is TRBJ1-3, the V gene TRBV5-1; 8 bases are a match to TRBD1. V lost 4 bases to trimming and J lost 0 bases; unmatched junction nucleotides: 3. The CDR3 length is 15 residues. CDR1 is SGHRS and CDR2 is YFSETQ in the germline V gene.